Listed here is a single T cell receptor beta chain. Enrolled during active infection, Seattle patients were then followed longitudinally. This sample was included in a study of blood T cell repertoires in COVID-19. Study in general: Samples taken during acute and convalescent COVID-19 were collected in the United States, Italy and Spain. T cells, B-cell-depleted T cells, or PBMCs provided the cDNA or gDNA that served as material.

In the original workflow: The authors estimated nucleated cell counts from reference gene primer amplification. Clones were sequenced by immunoSEQ multiplex PCR, and TCRdb holds only the in-frame ones, with some missing. V and J calls plus clone size are reproduced from that table; the DNA served to infer D and trimming. The table records 87,000 or so clones, roughly 84% of them present only once. Sequencing used peripheral blood. The sequence came from a woman aged 80 or over with COVID-19, enrolled during active disease.

CDR3 in amino acids: CASSPIAGEGYEQYF. The CDR3 DNA reads as TGTGCCAGCTCACCAATAGCGGGAGAGGGGTACGAGCAGTACTTC. The chain couples TRBV18 to TRBJ2-7; 9 bases line up with TRBD2. Germline V lookup: CDR1 KGHSH, CDR2 LQKENI. The CDR3 runs to 15 residues. The V segment lost 2 bases and the J segment 4 bases; nucleotides outside the gene matches: 6.